The clone carrying this T cell receptor beta chain was seen a few times. The antigen remains undetermined. This entry belongs to a study of Graves' ophthalmopathy and Graves' hyperthyroidism. In the study overall: At initial diagnosis, peripheral blood was obtained, and this preceded any treatment.

The CDR3 is 16 amino acids. Deletions cut 1 base from V and 0 bases from J, with 12 bases between. The germline CDR1 and CDR2 sequences are DFQATT and SNEGSKA (reference sequence). The TCR beta CDR3 regions underwent amplification from RNA transcripts. First-round RT-PCR with HTBI primers preceded a second-round multiplex PCR. One entry per CDR3 protein, called by TCRdb with MiXCR from the multiplex PCR reads. Here the sample spans just over 400,000 distinct CDR3 sequences, under 25% being singletons. If no ophthalmopathy appeared within 18 months of follow-up, hyperthyroidism was termed stable. Patients were left out if they had other autoimmune diseases, uncontrolled infections, pregnancy or lactation. Findings and caveats of the study: Most expanded clonotypes from thyroid (those above 0.001 frequency) were also found in blood.

This chain joins TRBV20-1 and TRBJ2-2; D is unresolved. Sequencing input: peripheral blood. The TCR originated in a woman aged 18-30 years with stable Graves' hyperthyroidism. Written as DNA, the CDR3 is TGCAGTGCTAGAGTTGGAGCGCCCGCGAACACCGGGGAGCTGTTTTTT. Protein sequence: CSARVGAPANTGELFF.